A selection of T cell receptor beta chains follows, all from one sample in a study of T cell responses to AZD1222 COVID-19 vaccine. Produced via immunoSEQ multiplex PCR; TCRdb's table is partial and in-frame only. Of 150,000 to 250,000 clones listed, more than 85% are singletons. The material sequenced was peripheral blood, taken 28 days after the second AZD1222 dose. These receptors were obtained from an adult who received the AZD1222 COVID-19 vaccine. The CDR3 runs from the conserved cysteine through the conserved F or W. A D gene is named only where the DNA matches it firmly. Rows may omit the clone size; those that give it use once, few, many or a size class.

>TRBV10-3|TRBJ1-5|-|-
CATCTGISNQPQHF
TGTGCCACCTGTACAGGGATAAGCAATCAGCCCCAGCATTTT
>TRBV5-5|TRBJ1-4|TRBD1|-
CASSFTGANEKLFF
TGTGCCAGCAGCTTCACAGGGGCTAATGAAAAACTGTTTTTT
>TRBV4-2|TRBJ1-3|-|-
CASGLPGHRNTIYF
TGTGCCAGCGGGCTCCCGGGACACCGAAACACCATATATTTT
>TRBV10-2|TRBJ2-7|-|-
CASTTRQTEAEQYF
TGCGCCAGCACTACACGCCAAACTGAAGCCGAGCAGTACTTC
>TRBV24-1|TRBJ1-1|TRBD1|-
CATSDSTGQGLNTEAFF
TGTGCCACCAGTGATTCGACGGGACAGGGTCTGAACACTGAAGCTTTCTTT
>TRBV6-5|TRBJ1-1|-|-
CASSFSGMKIPIEAFF
TGTGCCAGCAGTTTCTCAGGGATGAAGATTCCTATTGAAGCTTTCTTT
>TRBV2|TRBJ2-5|-|-
CASRGQAIWETQYF
TGTGCCAGCAGGGGGCAGGCAATCTGGGAGACCCAGTACTTC
>TRBV5-4|TRBJ1-1|-|once
CASSLQGRMNTEAFF
TGTGCCAGCAGCTTGCAGGGCAGAATGAACACTGAAGCTTTCTTT
>TRBV19|TRBJ2-7|-|-
CASSPTGAGVSSYEQYF
TGTGCCAGTAGTCCGACCGGAGCGGGCGTAAGCTCCTACGAGCAGTACTTC
>TRBV19|TRBJ1-1|TRBD1|-
CASSMRVGTGYTEAFF
TGTGCCAGTAGTATGCGGGTTGGGACAGGGTACACTGAAGCTTTCTTT
>TRBV27|TRBJ1-5|TRBD1|-
CASSPGQENQPQHF
TGTGCCAGCAGCCCGGGACAGGAAAATCAGCCCCAGCATTTT
>TRBV11-1|TRBJ2-1|TRBD2|-
CASSSSGSYNEQFF
TGTGCCAGCAGCTCAAGCGGGAGCTACAATGAGCAGTTCTTC
>TRBV6-2/TRBV6-3|TRBJ1-5|-|-
CASSYSGEPQHF
TGTGCCAGCAGTTACAGCGGAGAGCCCCAGCATTTT
>TRBV3-1/TRBV3-2|TRBJ1-1|-|once
CASSQVRPTANTEAFF
TGTGCCAGCAGCCAAGTCCGCCCTACGGCGAACACTGAAGCTTTCTTT
>TRBV2|TRBJ2-1|-|-
CASSDGSRGQLDEQFF
TGTGCCAGCAGTGATGGGTCCCGTGGCCAGTTGGATGAGCAGTTCTTC
>TRBV9|TRBJ2-5|TRBD1|-
CASSRATGGEETQYF
TGTGCCAGCAGCAGGGCCACAGGGGGCGAAGAGACCCAGTACTTC
>TRBV2|TRBJ2-7|-|-
CASKQPPYEQYF
TGTGCCAGCAAACAGCCTCCCTACGAGCAGTACTTC
>TRBV10-3|TRBJ1-2|-|-
CAISESRGGSYTF
TGTGCCATCAGTGAGTCGAGAGGGGGAAGCTACACCTTC
>TRBV14|TRBJ1-4|-|-
CASSQDRQGYEKLFF
TGTGCCAGCAGCCAAGATCGGCAGGGATATGAAAAACTGTTTTTT
>TRBV5-8|TRBJ2-7|-|-
CASSLGGRITYEQYF
TGTGCCAGCAGCTTGGGAGGCAGGATAACCTACGAGCAGTACTTC
>TRBV4-1|TRBJ2-2|-|-
CASSQAGHTGELFF
TGCGCCAGCAGCCAAGCGGGCCACACCGGGGAGCTGTTTTTT
>TRBV5-6|TRBJ2-3|-|-
CASSPRPSYTDTQYF
TGTGCCAGCAGCCCGCGCCCCAGCTACACAGATACGCAGTATTTT
>TRBV9|TRBJ1-1|-|-
CASSGRGMNTEAFF
TGTGCCAGCAGCGGGCGTGGCATGAACACTGAAGCTTTCTTT
>TRBV11-2|TRBJ2-1|TRBD2|-
CASSSGLAGVSEQFF
TGTGCCAGCAGCTCGGGACTAGCGGGAGTGAGTGAGCAGTTCTTC
>TRBV19|TRBJ1-1|-|once
CATGGQMNTEAFF
TGTGCCACGGGCGGGCAGATGAACACTGAAGCTTTCTTT
>TRBV12-3/TRBV12-4|TRBJ2-1|-|once
CASSWTGGNEQFF
TGTGCCAGCAGTTGGACCGGAGGCAATGAGCAGTTCTTC
>TRBV7-6|TRBJ1-2|TRBD1|-
CASSFGTGYGYTF
TGTGCCAGCAGCTTCGGGACAGGCTATGGCTACACCTTC
>TRBV21-1|TRBJ2-2|-|-
CASSTDRERAGELFF
TGTGCCAGCAGCACCGACAGGGAAAGGGCCGGGGAGCTGTTTTTT
>TRBV4-1|TRBJ2-3|-|-
CASSQAAGFLDTQYF
TGCGCCAGCAGCCAAGCGGCAGGGTTTTTGGATACGCAGTATTTT
>TRBV4-1|TRBJ2-7|-|-
CASSLAGNTYEQYF
TGCGCCAGCAGCCTGGCAGGGAATACCTACGAGCAGTACTTC
>TRBV9|TRBJ2-2|TRBD2|-
CASSALAANTGELFF
TGTGCCAGCAGCGCGCTAGCGGCAAACACCGGGGAGCTGTTTTTT
>TRBV30|TRBJ1-3|TRBD1|once
CAWKGQKGNTIYF
TGTGCCTGGAAGGGACAGAAGGGAAACACCATATATTTT
>TRBV11-2|TRBJ2-3|-|-
CASSLVRSTDTQYF
TGTGCCAGCAGCTTAGTCCGGAGCACAGATACGCAGTATTTT
>TRBV11-2|TRBJ1-2|TRBD1|-
CASSLRTGGLGDYGYTF
TGTGCCAGCAGCTTGCGGACAGGGGGCTTAGGTGACTATGGCTACACCTTC
>TRBV29-1|TRBJ1-2|-|-
CSVPETINYGYTF
TGCAGCGTGCCAGAAACGATTAACTATGGCTACACCTTC
>TRBV18|TRBJ2-2|TRBD2|-
CASSRDSGRNTGELFF
TGTGCCAGCTCACGGGATAGCGGGAGGAACACCGGGGAGCTGTTTTTT
>TRBV7-9|TRBJ2-1|-|once
CASSPLGLEWNEQFF
TGTGCCAGCAGCCCTCTGGGACTGGAGTGGAATGAGCAGTTCTTC
>TRBV25-1|TRBJ2-1|-|-
CASSARRDNEQFF
TGTGCCAGCAGTGCACGACGTGACAATGAGCAGTTCTTC
>TRBV28|TRBJ1-2|-|-
CASSLLGGTANYGYTF
TGTGCCAGCAGTTTATTGGGGGGTACAGCTAACTATGGCTACACCTTC
>TRBV18|TRBJ1-3|TRBD1|-
CASSDTGGGGNTIYF
TGTGCCAGCTCAGACACCGGAGGGGGCGGAAACACCATATATTTT
>TRBV3-1/TRBV3-2|TRBJ1-1|-|-
CASSHGTVNTEAFF
TGTGCCAGCAGCCATGGGACGGTGAACACTGAAGCTTTCTTT
>TRBV5-1|TRBJ2-6|-|-
CATTLGSGANVLTF
TGCGCCACTACCCTGGGGTCTGGGGCCAACGTCCTGACTTTC
>TRBV27|TRBJ1-5|-|-
CASSPWAGREGQPQHF
TGTGCCAGCAGTCCCTGGGCCGGCAGGGAAGGTCAGCCCCAGCATTTT
>TRBV7-9|TRBJ2-3|TRBD2|-
CASSSRTSGFTDTQYF
TGTGCCAGCAGCTCGCGGACTAGCGGATTCACAGATACGCAGTATTTT
>TRBV19|TRBJ2-1|-|-
CASSLTRNNEQFF
TGTGCCAGTAGCCTGACTAGAAACAATGAGCAGTTCTTC
>TRBV6-5|TRBJ1-6|TRBD1|-
CASKIRVDRDTLHF
TGTGCCAGCAAAATACGCGTCGACAGGGACACCCTCCACTTT
>TRBV7-3|TRBJ2-3|-|-
CASSLISPDTQYF
TGTGCCAGCAGCTTAATTTCTCCCGATACGCAGTATTTT
>TRBV7-8|TRBJ1-5|-|-
CASSLFAGQPQHF
TGTGCCAGCAGCCTCTTCGCGGGTCAGCCCCAGCATTTT
>TRBV7-2|TRBJ1-1|TRBD1|-
CASSSGQGGIAEAFF
TGTGCCAGCAGCTCCGGACAGGGAGGGATCGCTGAAGCTTTCTTT
>TRBV5-1|TRBJ2-2|TRBD1|-
CASSLLTGEAGTGELFF
TGCGCCAGCAGCTTGTTGACAGGGGAAGCGGGCACCGGGGAGCTGTTTTTT
>TRBV6-5|TRBJ2-7|-|once
CASSPQVVLFEQYF
TGTGCCAGCAGCCCCCAGGTGGTACTCTTTGAGCAGTACTTC
>TRBV6-6|TRBJ1-5|-|few
CASSPFSRGPQPQHF
TGTGCCAGCAGTCCTTTCTCACGGGGACCCCAGCCCCAGCATTTT
>TRBV24-1|TRBJ1-4|-|-
CATMGKGNEKLFF
TGTGCCACCATGGGAAAAGGAAATGAAAAACTGTTTTTT
>TRBV19|TRBJ1-5|-|-
CASKTVYSNQPQHF
TGTGCCAGCAAGACAGTTTATAGCAATCAGCCCCAGCATTTT
>TRBV4-1|TRBJ2-7|TRBD2|once
CASSQTGLAVTYEQYF
TGCGCCAGCAGCCAGACGGGACTAGCGGTAACCTACGAGCAGTACTTC
>TRBV6-5|TRBJ1-1|-|few
CASSLRGTEAFF
TGTGCCAGCAGTCTCAGGGGCACTGAAGCTTTCTTT